At least ten counts were recorded for the clone carrying this TCR beta chain. Its antigen is not known. As healthy controls, volunteers from a blood bank in Maryland, USA, were used. The data derive from a study of neurological immune-mediated disorders. General observations from the study: None of the CDR3 amino acid sequences found in expanded clones was shared across subjects. This suggests that the TCR-beta repertoires were private in all groups.

The J segment lost 5 bases and the V segment lost 6 bases, leaving 8 bases of the junction unmatched. The CDR3 runs 13 residues. Germline values: CDR1 DFQATT, CDR2 SNEGSKA (reference sequence). MiXCR was run by TCRdb on the 5' RACE reads, yielding one entry per CDR3 protein. The profile shows tens of thousands of distinct CDR3 sequences, 15% of them singletons. This TCR derives from a man aged 70 or older in good health. The chain uses TRBV20-1 and TRBJ2-7; 9 nucleotides agree with TRBD1. Source material: PBMCs. This CDR3 is CSAPGTGSHEQYF. The CDR3 nucleotides read TGCAGTGCCCCCGGGACAGGGTCCCACGAGCAGTACTTC.